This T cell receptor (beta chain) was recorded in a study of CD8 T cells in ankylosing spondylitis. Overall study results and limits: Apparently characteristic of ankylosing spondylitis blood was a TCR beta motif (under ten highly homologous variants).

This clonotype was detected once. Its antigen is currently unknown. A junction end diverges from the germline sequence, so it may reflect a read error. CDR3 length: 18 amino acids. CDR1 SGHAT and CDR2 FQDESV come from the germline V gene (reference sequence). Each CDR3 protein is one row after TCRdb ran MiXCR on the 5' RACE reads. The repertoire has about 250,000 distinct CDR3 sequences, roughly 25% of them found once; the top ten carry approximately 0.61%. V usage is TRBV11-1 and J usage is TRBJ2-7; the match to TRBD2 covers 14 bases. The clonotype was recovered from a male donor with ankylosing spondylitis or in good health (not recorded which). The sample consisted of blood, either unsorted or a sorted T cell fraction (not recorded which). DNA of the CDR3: TGTGCCAGCAGCCATCGACTAGCGGGGGGGCCGGTCTCCCACGAGCAGTACTTC. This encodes CASSHRLAGGPVSHEQYF.